Below, one TCR beta chain is given with its context. Its antigen remains unidentified. Looked up from germline, CDR1 is LGHNT and CDR2 is FRNRAP. Trimming shortened V by 4 bases and J by 2 bases, and 27 bases separated the two germline ends. This CDR3 has 20 amino acids. This specimen comes from a study of T cell responses to AZD1222 COVID-19 vaccine. Points from the study as a whole: Reportedly, nearly half of unique spike TCRs recognized epitopes outside B.1.351/B.1.1.7 mutations. Most donors were white British and more were female, and clonal diversity was possibly underestimated. It was only a handful of AZD1222 recipients who were seropositive at baseline.

Assay: immunoSEQ multiplex PCR; the TCRdb copy retains only in-frame clones and omits some. The repertoire holds about 75,000 clones, approximately 88% seen once, with approximately 11% in the top ten. Sequencing was performed on peripheral blood, taken 28 days after the second dose of the MenACWY control vaccine. This TCR came from an adult who received the MenACWY meningococcal vaccine as a control. This chain uses TRBV12-5 with TRBJ2-1; D possibly corresponds to TRBD2 (5 bases). The CDR3 sequence is CASGSRHELTDLPPYNEQFF. As DNA, the CDR3 is TGTGCTAGTGGTTCGCGCCACGAACTGACGGACTTACCTCCCTACAATGAGCAGTTCTTC.